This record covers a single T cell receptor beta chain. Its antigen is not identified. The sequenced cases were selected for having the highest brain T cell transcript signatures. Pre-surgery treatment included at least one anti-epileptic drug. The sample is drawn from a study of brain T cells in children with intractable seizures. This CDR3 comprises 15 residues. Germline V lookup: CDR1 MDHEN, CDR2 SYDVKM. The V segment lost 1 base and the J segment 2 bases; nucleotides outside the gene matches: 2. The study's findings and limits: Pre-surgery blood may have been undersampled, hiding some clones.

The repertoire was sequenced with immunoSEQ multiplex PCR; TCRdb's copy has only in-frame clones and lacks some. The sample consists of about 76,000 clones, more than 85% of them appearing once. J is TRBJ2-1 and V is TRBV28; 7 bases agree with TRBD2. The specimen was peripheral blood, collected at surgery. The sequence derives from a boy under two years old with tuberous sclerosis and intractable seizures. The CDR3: CASSLFGLAYNEQFF. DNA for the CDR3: TGTGCCAGCAGTTTATTTGGACTAGCCTACAATGAGCAGTTCTTC.